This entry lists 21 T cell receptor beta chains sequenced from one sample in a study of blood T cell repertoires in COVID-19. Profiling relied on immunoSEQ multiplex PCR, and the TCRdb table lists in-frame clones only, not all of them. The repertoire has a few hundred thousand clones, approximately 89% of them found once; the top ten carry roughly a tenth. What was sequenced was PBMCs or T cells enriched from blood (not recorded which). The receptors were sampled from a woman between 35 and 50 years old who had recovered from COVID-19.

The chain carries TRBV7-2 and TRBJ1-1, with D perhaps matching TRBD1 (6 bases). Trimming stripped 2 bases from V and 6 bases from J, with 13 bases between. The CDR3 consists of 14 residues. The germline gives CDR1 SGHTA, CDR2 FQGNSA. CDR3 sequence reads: CASSLNRAGAEAFF. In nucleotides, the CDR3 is TGTGCCAGCAGCTTAAACAGGGCAGGCGCTGAAGCTTTCTTT.

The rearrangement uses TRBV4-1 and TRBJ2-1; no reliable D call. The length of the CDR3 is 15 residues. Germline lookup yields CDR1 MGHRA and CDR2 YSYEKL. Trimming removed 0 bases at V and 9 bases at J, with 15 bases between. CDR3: CASSQDEVVYGEQFF. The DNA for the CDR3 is TGCGCCAGCAGCCAAGATGAAGTAGTTTACGGTGAGCAGTTCTTC.

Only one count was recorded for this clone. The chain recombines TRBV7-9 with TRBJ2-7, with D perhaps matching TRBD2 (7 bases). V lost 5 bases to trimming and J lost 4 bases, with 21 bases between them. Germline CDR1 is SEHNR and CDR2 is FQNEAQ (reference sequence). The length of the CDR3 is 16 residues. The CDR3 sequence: CASSPLGGGRDYEQYF. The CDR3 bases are TGTGCCAGCAGCCCCCTAGGGGGGGGAAGGGATTACGAGCAGTACTTC.

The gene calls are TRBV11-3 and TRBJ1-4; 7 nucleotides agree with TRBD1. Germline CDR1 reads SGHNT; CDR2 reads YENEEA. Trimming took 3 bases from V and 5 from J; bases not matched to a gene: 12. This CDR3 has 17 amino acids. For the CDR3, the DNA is TGTGCCAGCAGCTTCTCAGTTACAGGGGACCAGAATGAAAAACTGTTTTTT. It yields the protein CASSFSVTGDQNEKLFF.

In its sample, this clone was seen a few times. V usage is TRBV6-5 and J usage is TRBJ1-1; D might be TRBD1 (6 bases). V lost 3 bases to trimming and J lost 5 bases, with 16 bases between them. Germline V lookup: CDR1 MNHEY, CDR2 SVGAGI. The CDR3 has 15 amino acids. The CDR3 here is CASSYGQGGGTEAFF. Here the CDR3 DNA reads TGTGCCAGCAGTTATGGGCAGGGAGGGGGAACTGAAGCTTTCTTT.

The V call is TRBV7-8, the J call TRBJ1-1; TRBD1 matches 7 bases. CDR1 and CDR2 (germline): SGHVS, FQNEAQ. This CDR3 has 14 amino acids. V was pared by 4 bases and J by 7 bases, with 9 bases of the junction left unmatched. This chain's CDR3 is CASSSSTGVGEAFF. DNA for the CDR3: TGTGCCAGCAGCTCCTCCACAGGGGTTGGTGAAGCTTTCTTT.

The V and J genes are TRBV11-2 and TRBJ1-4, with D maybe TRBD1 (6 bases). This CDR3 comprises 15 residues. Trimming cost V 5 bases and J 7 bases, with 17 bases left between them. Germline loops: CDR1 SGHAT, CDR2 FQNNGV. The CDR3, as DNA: TGTGCCAGCAGCCAGCTGGGGGCGGGCGGTGAAAAACTGTTTTTT. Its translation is CASSQLGAGGEKLFF.

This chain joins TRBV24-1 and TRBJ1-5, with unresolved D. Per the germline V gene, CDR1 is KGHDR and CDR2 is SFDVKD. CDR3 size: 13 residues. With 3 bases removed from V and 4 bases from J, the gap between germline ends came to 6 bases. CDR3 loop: CATSDGRNQPQHF. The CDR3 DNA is TGTGCCACCAGTGATGGGAGAAATCAGCCCCAGCATTTT.

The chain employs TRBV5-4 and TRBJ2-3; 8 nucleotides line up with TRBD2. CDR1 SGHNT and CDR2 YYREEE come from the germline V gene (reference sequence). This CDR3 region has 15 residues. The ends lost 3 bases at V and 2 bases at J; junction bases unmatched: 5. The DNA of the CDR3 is TGTGCCAGCAGCTCGGGGGGGCGGTACACAGATACGCAGTATTTT. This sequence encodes CASSSGGRYTDTQYF.

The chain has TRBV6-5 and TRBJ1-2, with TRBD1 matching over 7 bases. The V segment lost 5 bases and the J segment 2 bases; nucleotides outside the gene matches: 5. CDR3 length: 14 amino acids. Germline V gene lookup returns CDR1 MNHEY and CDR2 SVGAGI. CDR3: CASSTRTGNYGYTF. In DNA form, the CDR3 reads TGTGCCAGCAGTACCCGGACAGGCAACTATGGCTACACCTTC.

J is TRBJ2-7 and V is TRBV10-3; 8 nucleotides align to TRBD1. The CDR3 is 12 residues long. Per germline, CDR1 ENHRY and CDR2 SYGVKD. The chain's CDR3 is CAMGRGQYEQYF. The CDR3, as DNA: TGTGCTATGGGCAGGGGGCAATACGAGCAGTACTTC.

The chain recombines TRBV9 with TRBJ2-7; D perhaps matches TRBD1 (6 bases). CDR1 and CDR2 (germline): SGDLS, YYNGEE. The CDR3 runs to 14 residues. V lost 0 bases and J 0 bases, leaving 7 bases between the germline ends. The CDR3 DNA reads TGTGCCAGCAGCGTAGAGGACAGCTCCTACGAGCAGTACTTC. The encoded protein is CASSVEDSSYEQYF.

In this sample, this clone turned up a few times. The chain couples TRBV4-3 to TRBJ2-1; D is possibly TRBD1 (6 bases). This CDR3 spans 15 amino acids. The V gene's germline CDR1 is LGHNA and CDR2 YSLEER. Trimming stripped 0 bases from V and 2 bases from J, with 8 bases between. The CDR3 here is CASSQDNRAYNEQFF. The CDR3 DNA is TGCGCCAGCAGCCAAGATAACAGGGCCTACAATGAGCAGTTCTTC.

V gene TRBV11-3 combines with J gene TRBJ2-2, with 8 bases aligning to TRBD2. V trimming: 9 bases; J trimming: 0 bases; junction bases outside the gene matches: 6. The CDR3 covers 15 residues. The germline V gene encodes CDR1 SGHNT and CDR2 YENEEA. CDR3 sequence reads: CASTLAGTNTGELFF. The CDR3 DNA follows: TGTGCCAGTACGCTAGCGGGCACGAACACCGGGGAGCTGTTTTTT.

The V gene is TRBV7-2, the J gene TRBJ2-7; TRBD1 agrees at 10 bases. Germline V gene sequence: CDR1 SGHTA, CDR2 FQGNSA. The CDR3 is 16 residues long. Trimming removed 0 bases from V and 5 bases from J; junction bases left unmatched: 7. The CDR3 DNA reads TGTGCCAGCAGCTTAGCATCGGGGACAGGGGCGAACGAGCAGTACTTC. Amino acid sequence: CASSLASGTGANEQYF.

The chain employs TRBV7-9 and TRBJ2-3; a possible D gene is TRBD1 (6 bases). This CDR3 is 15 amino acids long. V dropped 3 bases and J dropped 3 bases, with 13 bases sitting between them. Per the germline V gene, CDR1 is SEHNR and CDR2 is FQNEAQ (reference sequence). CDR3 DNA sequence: TGTGCCAGCAGCTTTCTAGAGAGGGGGACAGATACGCAGTATTTT. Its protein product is CASSFLERGTDTQYF.

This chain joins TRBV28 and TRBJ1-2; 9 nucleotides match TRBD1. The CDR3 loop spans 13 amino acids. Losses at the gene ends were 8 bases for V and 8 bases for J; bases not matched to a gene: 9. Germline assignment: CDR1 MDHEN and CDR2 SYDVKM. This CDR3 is CASALQGALGYTF. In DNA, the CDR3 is TGTGCCAGCGCTTTACAGGGGGCCCTGGGCTACACCTTC.

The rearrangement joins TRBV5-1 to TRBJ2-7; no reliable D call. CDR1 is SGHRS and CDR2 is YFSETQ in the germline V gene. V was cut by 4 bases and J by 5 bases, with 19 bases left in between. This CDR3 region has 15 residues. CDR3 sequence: CASSLGSGSYDEQYF. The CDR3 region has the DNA TGCGCCAGCAGCCTTGGGTCAGGTTCCTATGACGAGCAGTACTTC.

CDR3 region: CASSFFPAGDTGELFF. The CDR3 DNA sequence: TGTGCCAGTAGTTTTTTCCCCGCGGGGGACACCGGGGAGCTGTTTTTT. V gene TRBV19 combines with J gene TRBJ2-2, with 7 bases fitting TRBD2. After removal of 5 bases from V and 3 bases from J, the junction contained 9 bases not matched to a gene. The CDR3 spans 16 residues. The germline V gene has CDR1 LNHDA and CDR2 SQIVND (reference sequence). Using reference TRBV19 and TRBJ2-2 for the parts outside the CDR3, the full variable domain is DGGITQSPKYLFRKEGQNVTLSCEQNLNHDAMYWYRQDPGQGLRLIYYSQIVNDFQKGDIAEGYSVSREKKESFPLTVTSAQKNPTAFYLCASSFFPAGDTGELFFGEGSRLTVL.

The CDR3 spells CASSLERGEQYF. CDR3 DNA: TGTGCCAGCAGCTTGGAGCGGGGTGAACAGTACTTC. The chain couples TRBV5-6 to TRBJ2-7, with 7 bases identical to TRBD2. J was trimmed by 10 bases and V by 0 bases; bases with no gene match: 4. Germline V CDR1 and CDR2: SGHDT, YYEEEE. CDR3 length: 12 residues.

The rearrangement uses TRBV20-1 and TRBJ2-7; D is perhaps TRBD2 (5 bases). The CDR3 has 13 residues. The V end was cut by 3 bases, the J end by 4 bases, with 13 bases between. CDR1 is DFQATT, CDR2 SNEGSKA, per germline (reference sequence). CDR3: CSASREPEYEQYF. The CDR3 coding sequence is TGCAGTGCTAGTCGGGAACCGGAGTACGAGCAGTACTTC.